The 31 T cell receptor beta chains below come from one sample, sequenced in a study of T cells after yellow fever vaccination. TCRdb reprocessed the 5' RACE reads via MiXCR and lists one record per CDR3 protein. Of 300,000 to 350,000 distinct CDR3 sequences in the sample, 3% to 4.5% were seen once. This specimen was PBMCs, taken 5 days after the yellow fever booster vaccination. Receptor source: a man aged 18 to 30 who received the YFV17D yellow fever vaccine.

This chain connects TRBV25-1 to TRBJ1-5; a weak D match, TRBD1 (6 bases). The CDR3 totals 16 residues. CDR1 is MGHDK and CDR2 is SYGVNS in the germline V gene. Trimming took off 1 base at V and 1 base at J, with 11 bases between the two ends. The CDR3 DNA sequence: TGTGCCAGCAGTGAATCAACTAGGGGGAGCAATCAGCCCCAGCATTTT. Translation: CASSESTRGSNQPQHF.

The sample holds a few counts of this clonotype. The chain carries TRBV11-3 and TRBJ2-2; the match to TRBD2 covers 8 bases. The CDR3 contains 16 residues. V shed 3 bases and J 0 bases; nucleotides not matched to a gene: 3. In germline, CDR1 is SGHNT, CDR2 YENEEA. Written as DNA, the CDR3 is TGTGCCAGCAGCTTGAGCGGGGGATCGAACACCGGGGAGCTGTTTTTT. It specifies CASSLSGGSNTGELFF.

The gene calls are TRBV6-6 and TRBJ1-6; no firm D call. V was trimmed by 5 bases and J by 9 bases, leaving 8 bases between them. Germline V gene lookup returns CDR1 MNHNY and CDR2 SVGAGI (reference sequence). This CDR3 is built from 12 residues. In DNA form, the CDR3 reads TGTGCCAGCAGTCCCGCAGTTTCACCCCTCCACTTT. Its translation: CASSPAVSPLHF.

This clonotype was picked up a small number of times. V is TRBV4-3 and J is TRBJ2-1; possible D gene TRBD2, 5 bases. The germline V gene has CDR1 LGHNA and CDR2 YSLEER. Trimming stripped 3 bases from V and 7 bases from J, with 19 bases between. The CDR3 spans 16 residues. CDR3 coding DNA: TGCGCCAGCAGCCAGAGCGGACCCGAAACGGGAAATGAGCAGTTCTTC. Translating gives CASSQSGPETGNEQFF.

Many counts were recorded for this clonotype. This rearrangement joins TRBV2 to TRBJ2-5; TRBD2 aligns across 10 bases. This CDR3 comprises 15 residues. The germline gives CDR1 SNHLY, CDR2 FYNNEI. Trimming took 4 bases from V and 6 from J; bases not matched to a gene: 8. This CDR3 reads CASSVGERGGQTQYF. The CDR3 DNA reads TGTGCCAGCAGTGTGGGCGAGCGGGGGGGCCAGACCCAGTACTTC.

This clonotype has only a few counts. This chain uses TRBV11-3 with TRBJ2-5, with 11 bases aligning to TRBD1. Germline CDR1 SGHNT, CDR2 YENEEA. The CDR3 extends over 16 amino acids. Germline trimming cut 5 bases from V and 5 bases from J; bases unmatched to any gene: 10. The CDR3 region is CASSPGGTGGSETQYF. The CDR3 DNA reads TGTGCCAGCAGCCCAGGCGGGACAGGGGGTAGTGAGACCCAGTACTTC.

At least ten counts were recorded for this clonotype. The rearrangement links TRBV6-5 to TRBJ2-3; perhaps TRBD2 as D (7 bases). From germline, CDR1 is MNHEY and CDR2 SVGAGI. CDR3 length equals 13 residues. Trimming shortened V by 10 bases and J by 1 base, and 12 bases separated the two germline ends. The CDR3 protein is CATGGSGTDTQYF. CDR3 nucleotides: TGTGCCACGGGGGGCAGCGGCACAGATACGCAGTATTTT.

This clonotype was recorded at least ten times. The chain has TRBV6-5 and TRBJ2-3; 9 positions match TRBD2. The CDR3 has 16 residues. With V trimmed by 5 bases and J by 2 bases, 8 bases remained unmatched. Germline CDR1 is MNHEY and CDR2 is SVGAGI. In DNA form, the CDR3 reads TGTGCCAGCAGTCGGCTGACTAGCGGAGTCACAGATACGCAGTATTTT. The encoded protein is CASSRLTSGVTDTQYF.

This clonotype was recorded many times. V usage is TRBV4-3 and J usage is TRBJ2-3; TRBD2 aligns across 8 bases. Germline V gives CDR1 LGHNA, CDR2 YSLEER. CDR3 length: 16 residues. With V trimmed by 3 bases and J by 2 bases, 7 bases remained unmatched. The CDR3 sequence is CASSQLAGGLTDTQYF. CDR3 nucleotide sequence: TGCGCCAGCAGCCAGCTGGCGGGGGGCCTCACAGATACGCAGTATTTT.

Only a few counts were recorded for this clonotype. V usage is TRBV4-1 and J usage is TRBJ2-1; TRBD1 is a possible D gene (6 bases). CDR1 is MGHRA and CDR2 is YSYEKL in the germline V gene. V lost 3 bases and J 2 bases, leaving 14 bases between the germline ends. The CDR3 has 16 amino acids. The CDR3 sequence: CASSHWWGRTYNEQFF. The CDR3 nucleotides read TGCGCCAGCAGCCATTGGTGGGGGCGGACCTACAATGAGCAGTTCTTC.

Many counts were recorded for this clonotype. CDR3 loop: CSARQRLNEQFF. The CDR3 nucleotides read TGCAGTGCTAGACAGAGACTGAATGAGCAGTTCTTC. The chain employs TRBV20-1 and TRBJ2-1; no clear D gene. From germline, CDR1 is DFQATT and CDR2 SNEGSKA (reference sequence). V lost 2 bases and J lost 7, with 9 bases in between. This CDR3 spans 12 amino acids.

This clonotype was picked up a small number of times. The chain uses TRBV7-2 and TRBJ2-7; D gene ambiguous. CDR3 length equals 12 residues. V was shortened by 5 bases and J by 3 bases, with 8 bases between the two germline ends. Germline lookup yields CDR1 SGHTA and CDR2 FQGNSA. The CDR3 DNA reads TGTGCCAGCAGCCCCACAAACTACGAGCAGTACTTC. Translation: CASSPTNYEQYF.

This clonotype was recorded many times. The chain joins TRBV5-4 to TRBJ1-6, with TRBD1 matching over 10 bases. V was pared by 4 bases and J by 9 bases, with 7 bases of the junction left unmatched. The CDR3 totals 15 residues. From germline, CDR1 is SGHNT and CDR2 YYREEE (reference sequence). In DNA form, the CDR3 reads TGTGCCAGCAGCGTTGGGTGGGACAGGGGTTCACCCCTCCACTTT. Its protein product is CASSVGWDRGSPLHF.

This clonotype was seen more than once but under ten times. The chain uses TRBV28 and TRBJ2-5; a possible D gene is TRBD1 (5 bases). CDR3 size: 16 residues. Germline loops: CDR1 MDHEN, CDR2 SYDVKM. Trimming removed 3 bases at V and 2 bases at J, with 16 bases between. CDR3 coding DNA: TGTGCCAGCAGTTTTAGTGCAGGGAAAGGACAAGAGACCCAGTACTTC. Translation: CASSFSAGKGQETQYF.

The J gene is TRBJ1-1, the V gene TRBV9; 7 bases fit TRBD1. This CDR3 is built from 16 residues. Germline lookup yields CDR1 SGDLS and CDR2 YYNGEE. Trimming took 2 bases from V and 5 from J; bases not matched to a gene: 12. CDR3 sequence: CASSVQTGEFGTEAFF. The CDR3 bases are TGTGCCAGCAGCGTTCAAACAGGGGAGTTCGGGACTGAAGCTTTCTTT. Looking up the rest from reference TRBV9 and TRBJ1-1 gives the full variable domain: DSGVTQTPKHLITATGQRVTLRCSPRSGDLSVYWYQQSLDQGLQFLIQYYNGEERAKGNILERFSAQQFPDLHSELNLSSLELGDSALYFCASSVQTGEFGTEAFFGQGTRLTVV.

The table lists this clonotype with many counts. The chain is built from TRBV24-1 and TRBJ1-1; D is undetermined. The V gene's germline CDR1 is KGHDR and CDR2 SFDVKD. There are 12 residues in the CDR3. The germline V and J ends were trimmed by 3 bases and 6 bases, with 7 bases remaining between them. The CDR3 protein is CATSDGVAEAFF. CDR3 nucleotide sequence: TGTGCCACCAGTGATGGGGTGGCTGAAGCTTTCTTT.

The V gene is TRBV7-7, the J gene TRBJ2-2, with D unclear. Deletions cut 5 bases from V and 5 bases from J, with 9 bases between. Germline V CDR1 and CDR2: SSHAT, FNYEAQ (reference sequence). CDR3 length: 13 amino acids. This CDR3 reads CASSPSTTGELFF. The CDR3, as DNA: TGTGCCAGCAGCCCCTCGACGACCGGGGAGCTGTTTTTT. Full variable domain (missing parts from reference TRBV7-7 and TRBJ2-2): GAGVSQSPRYKVTKRGQDVTLRCDPISSHATLYWYQQALGQGPEFLTYFNYEAQPDKSGLPSDRFSAERPEGSISTLTIQRTEQRDSAMYRCASSPSTTGELFFGEGSRLTVL.

The chain has TRBV20-1 and TRBJ2-4; 7 bases agree with TRBD2. Germline V CDR1 and CDR2: DFQATT, SNEGSKA (reference sequence). The CDR3 totals 15 residues. The J segment lost 4 bases and the V segment lost 6 bases, leaving 12 bases of the junction unmatched. DNA of the CDR3: TGCAGTGCCCATGGGGGGGGGAGAGGGAAAAACATTCAGTACTTC. Protein product: CSAHGGGRGKNIQYF.

The chain is built from TRBV20-1 and TRBJ2-5; the D gene is possibly TRBD2 (7 bases). The ends were cut back, 5 bases at V and 2 bases at J, with 15 bases in the middle. Germline-derived CDR1 and CDR2 are DFQATT and SNEGSKA (reference sequence). CDR3 length equals 14 residues. CDR3 sequence reads: CSAQGGGPQETQYF. The CDR3 region has the DNA TGCAGTGCTCAAGGGGGAGGGCCGCAAGAGACCCAGTACTTC.

This clonotype was observed a few times. The CDR3 loop is CATSRDLRQPQHF. CDR3 sequence (DNA): TGTGCCACCAGCAGAGATCTTCGGCAGCCCCAGCATTTT. The chain combines TRBV15 with TRBJ1-5, with D unclear. The CDR3 loop spans 13 amino acids. Trimming pared 0 bases from V and 7 bases from J, leaving 7 bases between. Germline V gene lookup returns CDR1 LNHNV and CDR2 YYDKDF (reference sequence). The full variable domain, completed using reference TRBV15 and TRBJ1-5, is DAMVIQNPRYQVTQFGKPVTLSCSQTLNHNVMYWYQQKSSQAPKLLFHYYDKDFNNEADTPDNFQSRRPNTSFCFLDIRSPGLGDTAMYLCATSRDLRQPQHFGDGTRLSIL.

This clonotype was counted ten times or more. The rearrangement joins TRBV5-1 to TRBJ2-3, with a possible D match to TRBD2 (5 bases). CDR1 is SGHRS and CDR2 is YFSETQ in the germline V gene. Trimming took off 2 bases at V and 6 bases at J, with 13 bases between the two ends. CDR3 length: 14 residues. CDR3 DNA: TGCGCCAGCAGCTTTTACTCCTCGGGGGATACGCAGTATTTT. This gives the protein CASSFYSSGDTQYF. Full variable domain (outside the CDR3, taken from reference TRBV5-1 and TRBJ2-3): KAGVTQTPRYLIKTRGQQVTLSCSPISGHRSVSWYQQTPGQGLQFLFEYFSETQRNKGNFPGRFSGRQFSNSRSEMNVSTLELGDSALYLCASSFYSSGDTQYFGPGTRLTVL.

The chain combines TRBV5-5 with TRBJ1-6, with a tentative D call TRBD1 (6 bases). The V gene's germline CDR1 is SGHKS and CDR2 YYEKEE (reference sequence). V lost 4 bases and J 8 bases, leaving 10 bases between the germline ends. There are 13 residues in the CDR3. This CDR3 is CASSGRGDSPLHF. For the CDR3, the DNA is TGTGCCAGCAGCGGGAGGGGGGATTCACCCCTCCACTTT.

This clonotype was seen more than once but under ten times. The V gene is TRBV5-6, the J gene TRBJ1-5; D call uncertain. The germline CDR1 and CDR2 sequences are SGHDT and YYEEEE. V lost 0 bases and J 4 bases, leaving 11 bases between the germline ends. This CDR3 comprises 15 residues. The DNA of the CDR3 is TGTGCCAGCAGCTTGGAAGGGAAAGGAAATCAGCCCCAGCATTTT. This translates into CASSLEGKGNQPQHF.

This clonotype was found many times. The V gene is TRBV6-2 or TRBV6-3, the J gene TRBJ1-1; TRBD1 might be the D (5 bases). Trimming removed 2 bases at V and 6 bases at J, with 19 bases between. This CDR3 has 16 amino acids. Germline lookup yields CDR1 MNHEY and CDR2 SVGEGT. This CDR3 is CASSYRDFALVAEAFF. As DNA, the CDR3 is TGTGCCAGCAGTTACAGGGACTTTGCTCTTGTGGCTGAAGCTTTCTTT.

There are a few counts of this clonotype. CDR3 in amino acids: CASSSDWASNQPQHF. DNA of the CDR3: TGTGCCAGCAGCTCCGACTGGGCTAGCAATCAGCCCCAGCATTTT. The V and J genes are TRBV7-2 and TRBJ1-5; D gene ambiguous. CDR1 and CDR2 from the germline V gene are SGHTA and FQGNSA. Trimming removed 4 bases from V and 0 bases from J, with 10 bases in between. This CDR3 is 15 amino acids long.

This clonotype came up a few times. The chain employs TRBV5-6 and TRBJ2-7, with TRBD1 identical over 8 bases. V shed 0 bases, J shed 2 bases, and the junction held 7 bases outside the gene matches. The CDR3 consists of 16 residues. Germline values: CDR1 SGHDT, CDR2 YYEEEE. The CDR3 DNA sequence: TGTGCCAGCAGCTTGGGGGACAGGACAGACCCCTACGAGCAGTACTTC. Its protein is CASSLGDRTDPYEQYF. The full variable domain, its missing parts supplied by reference TRBV5-6 and TRBJ2-7, is DAGVTQSPTHLIKTRGQQVTLRCSPKSGHDTVSWYQQALGQGPQFIFQYYEEEERQRGNFPDRFSGHQFPNYSSELNVNALLLGDSALYLCASSLGDRTDPYEQYFGPGTRLTVT.

The chain combines TRBV4-1 with TRBJ1-2, with D hard to call. V lost 0 bases, J lost 5 bases, and 13 bases lay in between. CDR1 is MGHRA, CDR2 YSYEKL, per germline. The CDR3 has 15 residues. CDR3 protein: CASSQEFRAEYGYTF. DNA of the CDR3: TGCGCCAGCAGCCAAGAATTCCGCGCAGAGTATGGCTACACCTTC.

The chain links TRBV3-1 to TRBJ2-5; tentatively, D is TRBD2 (5 bases). Trimming cost V 3 bases and J 2 bases, with 7 bases left between them. Germline lookup yields CDR1 LGHDT and CDR2 YNNKEL (reference sequence). This CDR3 region has 13 residues. CDR3: CASSQRAQETQYF. In DNA form, the CDR3 reads TGTGCCAGCAGCCAGCGGGCGCAAGAGACCCAGTACTTC.

The CDR3 is CASSPDPNSPLHF. The CDR3 nucleotides read TGTGCCAGCAGCCCGGACCCGAATTCACCCCTCCACTTT. This rearrangement joins TRBV9 to TRBJ1-6; D is unresolved. Per the germline V gene, CDR1 is SGDLS and CDR2 is YYNGEE. The V end was cut by 4 bases, the J end by 7 bases, with 9 bases between. The length of the CDR3 is 13 residues. The complete variable domain, with remaining parts taken from reference TRBV9 and TRBJ1-6, reads DSGVTQTPKHLITATGQRVTLRCSPRSGDLSVYWYQQSLDQGLQFLIQYYNGEERAKGNILERFSAQQFPDLHSELNLSSLELGDSALYFCASSPDPNSPLHFGNGTRLTVT.

This clonotype was counted between two and nine times. This rearrangement joins TRBV2 to TRBJ1-6; no clear D. CDR1 is SNHLY and CDR2 is FYNNEI in the germline V gene. The CDR3 runs to 12 residues. V lost 3 bases and J 7 bases, leaving 4 bases between the germline ends. This CDR3 reads CASSDSNSPLHF. The CDR3 bases are TGTGCCAGCAGTGATTCAAATTCACCCCTCCACTTT.

The sample holds a few counts of this clonotype. The V and J genes are TRBV9 and TRBJ1-6; D is undetermined. The CDR3 totals 14 residues. V lost 0 bases and J 6 bases, leaving 7 bases between the germline ends. Germline V gene data show CDR1 as SGDLS and CDR2 as YYNGEE. The CDR3 DNA follows: TGTGCCAGCAGCGTAGACATGGGTAATTCACCCCTCCACTTT. Residues: CASSVDMGNSPLHF.